This entry describes one T cell receptor (beta chain). The sample carries other DNA sequences with the same CDR3. Enrollees, about 18 to 95 years old, lived in about two dozen US areas. Recovered participants had two consecutive negative NP/OP PCR tests, healthcare professional clearance, or symptom resolution. V was clipped by 4 bases and J by 0 bases, with 9 bases between them. Germline lookup yields CDR1 SGHRS and CDR2 YFSETQ. There are 14 residues in the CDR3. The sample belongs to a study of blood T cell repertoires in COVID-19. In the study overall: Italy, Spain and the United States were the sources of the convalescent and acute COVID-19 samples.

The protocol was immunoSEQ multiplex PCR, while the TCRdb copy is restricted to in-frame clones and leaves out a portion. The sample has approximately 490,000 clones, about 88% seen once. Material: PBMCs or T cells enriched from blood (not recorded which). This chain links TRBV5-1 with TRBJ2-3; maybe TRBD2 (6 bases). The receptor comes from a woman aged 60-75 years who had recovered from COVID-19. The CDR3 nucleotides read TGCGCCAGCAGCCCGGGGGAAAGCACAGATACGCAGTATTTT. The encoded protein is CASSPGESTDTQYF.